This paragraph covers one T cell receptor (beta chain) sequence. Its matching antigen is unknown. This sample is drawn from a study of cytomegalovirus exposure and HLA in healthy donors. Findings and caveats of the study: Later genetic work tied a missense DCLRE1C variant to beta-chain V and J trimming.

Both 60 Vbeta primers and 13 Jbeta primers went into the PCR. TCRdb keeps only in-frame clones here, not all; method: immunoSEQ multiplex PCR. Of roughly 200,000 clones listed, roughly 87% were seen once; the top ten hold 1.5% to 2%. The V gene lost 2 bases and the J gene lost 0 bases, with 10 bases spanning the gap. The CDR3 loop spans 16 amino acids. Germline CDR1 and CDR2: KGHSH and LQKENI. Healthy donors of bone marrow made up the group. The rearrangement uses TRBV18 and TRBJ1-4; unclear D gene. The source material was PBMCs. The TCR was taken from a man aged 50 to 59 in good health and CMV-seronegative. The chain's CDR3 is CASSPGGRATNEKLFF. For the CDR3, the DNA is TGTGCCAGCTCACCAGGAGGCCGGGCAACTAATGAAAAACTGTTTTTT.